The text below deals with one T cell receptor (beta chain). Its antigen is undetermined. This sample was included in a study of shared clonotypes between healthy human individuals. Only CD45RO-negative cells positively selected for CCR7 counted as naive CD8 cells, so terminally differentiated effector memory CD45RA+ cells were excluded. This CDR3 has 17 residues. The V end was cut by 1 base, the J end by 4 bases, with 19 bases between. The germline V gene encodes CDR1 SEHNR and CDR2 FQNEAQ (reference sequence). Every subset had its genomic DNA shared out evenly among several immunoSEQ plates. Original handling: ImmunoSEQ output lacked quality scores and full-length reads, limiting matched filtering. Profiled with immunoSEQ multiplex PCR; TCRdb holds only in-frame clones, not every one. Clonal size and the V and J genes are those of that table, whereas D and trimming came from the DNA. In the table there are about 2 million clones, approximately 94% of which are singletons.

Whole-study results and caveats: The low donor count limited represented genetic and exposure-history diversity.

The gene calls are TRBV7-9 and TRBJ2-5; tentative D call: TRBD2 (6 bases). The sequenced material came from naive CD8+ T cells sorted from blood. The receptor was isolated from a man in his late teens or twenties in good health. The CDR3 sequence: CASSLDLGGRNRETQYF. The DNA of the CDR3 is TGTGCCAGCAGCTTAGATCTCGGGGGTCGTAATAGAGAGACCCAGTACTTC.